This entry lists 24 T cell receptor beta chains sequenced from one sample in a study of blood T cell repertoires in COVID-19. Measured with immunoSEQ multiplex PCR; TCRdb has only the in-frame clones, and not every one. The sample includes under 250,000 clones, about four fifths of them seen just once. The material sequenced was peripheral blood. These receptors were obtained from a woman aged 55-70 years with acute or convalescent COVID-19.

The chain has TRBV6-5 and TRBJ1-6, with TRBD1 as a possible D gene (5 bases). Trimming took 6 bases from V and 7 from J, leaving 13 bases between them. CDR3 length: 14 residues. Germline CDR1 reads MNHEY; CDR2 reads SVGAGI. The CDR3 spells CASRPGLNNSPLHF. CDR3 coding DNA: TGTGCCAGCAGACCGGGACTGAACAATTCACCCCTCCACTTT.

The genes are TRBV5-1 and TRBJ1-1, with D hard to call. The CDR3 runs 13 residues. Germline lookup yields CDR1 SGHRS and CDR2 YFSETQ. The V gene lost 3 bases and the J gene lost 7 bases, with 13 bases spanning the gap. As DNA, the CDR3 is TGCGCCAGCAGCTCCTCGGGGATGGGTGAAGCTTTCTTT. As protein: CASSSSGMGEAFF. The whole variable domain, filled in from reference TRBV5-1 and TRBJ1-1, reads KAGVTQTPRYLIKTRGQQVTLSCSPISGHRSVSWYQQTPGQGLQFLFEYFSETQRNKGNFPGRFSGRQFSNSRSEMNVSTLELGDSALYLCASSSSGMGEAFFGQGTRLTVV.

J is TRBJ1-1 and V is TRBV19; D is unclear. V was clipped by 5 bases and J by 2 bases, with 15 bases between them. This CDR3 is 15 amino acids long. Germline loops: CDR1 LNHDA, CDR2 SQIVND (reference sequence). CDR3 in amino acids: CASSPRRLLNTEAFF. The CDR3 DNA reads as TGTGCCAGTAGTCCAAGGAGGTTGTTAAACACTGAAGCTTTCTTT.

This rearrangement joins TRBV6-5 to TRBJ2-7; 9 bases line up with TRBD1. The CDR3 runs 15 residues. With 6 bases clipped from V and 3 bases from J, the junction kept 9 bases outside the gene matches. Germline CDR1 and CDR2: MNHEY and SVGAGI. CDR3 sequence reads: CASRAGGQGFYEQYF. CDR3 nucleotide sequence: TGTGCCAGCAGGGCCGGGGGACAGGGTTTCTACGAGCAGTACTTC.

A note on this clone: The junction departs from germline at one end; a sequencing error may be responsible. The chain's CDR3 is CASGFGGPTRELFF. Written as DNA, the CDR3 is TGTGCTAGTGGTTTCGGGGGGCCCACCCGGGAGCTGTTTTTT. V usage is TRBV12-5 and J usage is TRBJ2-2; a possible D gene is TRBD2 (7 bases). Looked up from germline, CDR1 is LGHNT and CDR2 is FRNRAP. This CDR3 is built from 14 residues.

The CDR3 reads CASSYSWTSGMIYEQYF. The CDR3 nucleotides are TGTGCCAGCAGTTACTCATGGACTAGCGGGATGATCTACGAGCAGTACTTC. The chain employs TRBV6-2 or TRBV6-3 and TRBJ2-7; 12 nucleotides line up with TRBD2. Germline lookup yields CDR1 MNHEY and CDR2 SVGEGT. The CDR3 is made up of 17 amino acids. The junction had 6 bases not matched to a gene; V was cut back by 0 bases and J by 3 bases.

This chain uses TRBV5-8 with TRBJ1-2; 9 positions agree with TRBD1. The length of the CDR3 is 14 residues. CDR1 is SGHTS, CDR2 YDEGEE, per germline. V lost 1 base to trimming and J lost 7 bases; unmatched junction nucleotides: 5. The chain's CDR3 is CASSLRTGDLGYTF. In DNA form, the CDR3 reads TGTGCCAGCAGCTTGCGGACAGGGGACCTTGGCTACACCTTC.

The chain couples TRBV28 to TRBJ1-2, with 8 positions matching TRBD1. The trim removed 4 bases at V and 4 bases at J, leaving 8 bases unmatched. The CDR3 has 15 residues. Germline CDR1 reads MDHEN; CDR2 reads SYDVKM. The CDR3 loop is CASSSPGGPLYGYTF. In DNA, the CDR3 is TGTGCCAGCAGTTCCCCAGGGGGCCCTCTCTATGGCTACACCTTC.

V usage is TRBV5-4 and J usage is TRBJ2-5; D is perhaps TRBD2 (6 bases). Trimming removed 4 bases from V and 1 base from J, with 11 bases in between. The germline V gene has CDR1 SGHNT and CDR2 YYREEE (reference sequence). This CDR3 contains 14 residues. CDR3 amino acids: CASSNWTIQETQYF. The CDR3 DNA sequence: TGTGCCAGCAGCAACTGGACTATCCAAGAGACCCAGTACTTC.

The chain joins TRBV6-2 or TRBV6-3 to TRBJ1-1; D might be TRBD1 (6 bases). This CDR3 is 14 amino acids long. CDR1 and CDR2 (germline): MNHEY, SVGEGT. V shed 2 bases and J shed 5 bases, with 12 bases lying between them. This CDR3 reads CASSYGGLGTEAFF. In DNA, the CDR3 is TGTGCCAGCAGTTACGGGGGCTTGGGGACTGAAGCTTTCTTT.

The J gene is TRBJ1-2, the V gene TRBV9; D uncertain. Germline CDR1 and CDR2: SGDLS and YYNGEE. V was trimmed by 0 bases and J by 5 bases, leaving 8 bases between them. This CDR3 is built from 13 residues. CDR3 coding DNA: TGTGCCAGCAGCGTAGGGCATGATTATGGCTACACCTTC. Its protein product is CASSVGHDYGYTF.

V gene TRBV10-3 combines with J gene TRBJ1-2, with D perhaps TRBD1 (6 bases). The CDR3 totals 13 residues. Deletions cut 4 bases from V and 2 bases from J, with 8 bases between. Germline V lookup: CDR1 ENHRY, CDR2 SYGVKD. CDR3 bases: TGTGCCATCAGTGCAGGGGTGAACTATGGCTACACCTTC. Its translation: CAISAGVNYGYTF.

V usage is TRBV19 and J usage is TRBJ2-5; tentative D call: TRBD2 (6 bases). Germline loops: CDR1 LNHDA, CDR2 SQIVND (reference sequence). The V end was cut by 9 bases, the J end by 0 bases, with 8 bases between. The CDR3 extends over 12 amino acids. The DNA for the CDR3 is TGTGCCAGGGACTACCACCAAGAGACCCAGTACTTC. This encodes CARDYHQETQYF.

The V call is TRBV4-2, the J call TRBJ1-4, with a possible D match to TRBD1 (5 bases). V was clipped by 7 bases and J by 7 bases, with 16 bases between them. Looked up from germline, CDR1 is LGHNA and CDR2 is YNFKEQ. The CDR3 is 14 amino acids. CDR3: CASKPGGEGEKLFF. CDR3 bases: TGTGCCAGCAAACCGGGGGGAGAGGGTGAAAAACTGTTTTTT.

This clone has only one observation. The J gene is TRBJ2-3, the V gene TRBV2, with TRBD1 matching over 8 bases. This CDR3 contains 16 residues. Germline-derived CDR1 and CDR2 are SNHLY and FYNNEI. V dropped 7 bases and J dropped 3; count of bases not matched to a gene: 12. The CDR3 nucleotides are TGTGCCAGCACCAAGAACAGGGGGGCCAGGACAGATACGCAGTATTTT. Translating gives CASTKNRGARTDTQYF. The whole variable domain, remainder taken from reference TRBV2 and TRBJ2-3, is EPEVTQTPSHQVTQMGQEVILRCVPISNHLYFYWYRQILGQKVEFLVSFYNNEISEKSEIFDDQFSVERPDGSNFTLKIRSTKLEDSAMYFCASTKNRGARTDTQYFGPGTRLTVL.

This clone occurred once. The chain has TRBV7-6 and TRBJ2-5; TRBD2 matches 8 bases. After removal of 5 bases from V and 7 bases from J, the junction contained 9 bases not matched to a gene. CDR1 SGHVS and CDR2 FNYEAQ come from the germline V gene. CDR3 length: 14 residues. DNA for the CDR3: TGTGCCAGCAGCCAGAGCGGGGGTTCGGCGACCCAGTACTTC. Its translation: CASSQSGGSATQYF.

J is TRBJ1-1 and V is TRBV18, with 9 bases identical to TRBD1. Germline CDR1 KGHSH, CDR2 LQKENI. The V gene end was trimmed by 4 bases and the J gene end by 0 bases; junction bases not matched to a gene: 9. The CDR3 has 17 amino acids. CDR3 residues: CASSQIPGQGMNTEAFF. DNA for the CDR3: TGTGCCAGCTCACAAATTCCGGGACAGGGAATGAACACTGAAGCTTTCTTT.

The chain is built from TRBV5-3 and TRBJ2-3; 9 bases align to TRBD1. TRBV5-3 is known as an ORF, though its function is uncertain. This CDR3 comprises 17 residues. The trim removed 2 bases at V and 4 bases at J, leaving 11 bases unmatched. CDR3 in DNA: TGTGCCAGAAGCTTATACAGGGGGCTAAGTCTTCCAGATACGCAGTATTTT. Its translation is CARSLYRGLSLPDTQYF.

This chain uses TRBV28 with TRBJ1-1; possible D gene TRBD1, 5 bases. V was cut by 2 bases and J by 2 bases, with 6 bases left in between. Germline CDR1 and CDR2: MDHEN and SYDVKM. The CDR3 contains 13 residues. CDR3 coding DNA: TGTGCCAGCAGTTTAGACAGAAACACTGAAGCTTTCTTT. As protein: CASSLDRNTEAFF.

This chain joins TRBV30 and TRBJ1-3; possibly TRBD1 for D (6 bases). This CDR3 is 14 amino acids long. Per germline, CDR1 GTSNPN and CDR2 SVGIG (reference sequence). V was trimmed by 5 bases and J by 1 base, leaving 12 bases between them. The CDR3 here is CAWGQGWSGNTIYF. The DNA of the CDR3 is TGTGCCTGGGGGCAGGGGTGGTCTGGAAACACCATATATTTT.

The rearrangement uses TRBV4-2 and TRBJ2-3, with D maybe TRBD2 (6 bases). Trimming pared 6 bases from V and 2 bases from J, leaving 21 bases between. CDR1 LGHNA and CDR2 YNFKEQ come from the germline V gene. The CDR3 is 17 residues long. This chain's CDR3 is CASSLSGDLWNTDTQYF. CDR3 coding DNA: TGTGCCAGCAGTCTTTCTGGGGACTTGTGGAACACAGATACGCAGTATTTT.

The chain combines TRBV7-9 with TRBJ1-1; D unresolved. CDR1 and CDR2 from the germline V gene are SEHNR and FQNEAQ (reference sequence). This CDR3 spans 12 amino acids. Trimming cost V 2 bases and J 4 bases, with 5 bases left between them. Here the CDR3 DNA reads TGTGCCAGCAGCTTATTCGGCACTGAAGCTTTCTTT. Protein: CASSLFGTEAFF.

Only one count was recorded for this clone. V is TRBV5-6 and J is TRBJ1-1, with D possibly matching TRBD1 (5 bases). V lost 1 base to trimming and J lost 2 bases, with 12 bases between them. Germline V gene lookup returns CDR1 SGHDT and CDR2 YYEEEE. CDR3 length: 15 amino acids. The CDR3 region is CASSLYGRDNTEAFF. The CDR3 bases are TGTGCCAGCAGCTTGTACGGCAGGGATAACACTGAAGCTTTCTTT.

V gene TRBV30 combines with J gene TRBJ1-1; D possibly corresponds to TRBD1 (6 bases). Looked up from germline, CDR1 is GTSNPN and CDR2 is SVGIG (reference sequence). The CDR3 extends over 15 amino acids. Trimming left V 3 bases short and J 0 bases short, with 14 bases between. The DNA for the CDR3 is TGTGCCTGGAGATCATACAGGGCCTTGAACACTGAAGCTTTCTTT. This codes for CAWRSYRALNTEAFF.